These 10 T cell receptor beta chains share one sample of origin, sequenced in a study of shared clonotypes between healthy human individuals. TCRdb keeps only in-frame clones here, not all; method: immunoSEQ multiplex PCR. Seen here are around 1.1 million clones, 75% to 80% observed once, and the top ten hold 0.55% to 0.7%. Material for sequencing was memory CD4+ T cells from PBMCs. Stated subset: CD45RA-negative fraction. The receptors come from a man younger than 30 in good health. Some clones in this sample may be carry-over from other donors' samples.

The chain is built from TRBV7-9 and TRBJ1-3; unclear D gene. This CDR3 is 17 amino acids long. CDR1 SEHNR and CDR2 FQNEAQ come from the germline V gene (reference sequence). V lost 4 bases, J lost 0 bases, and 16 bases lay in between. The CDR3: CASSSIGDYYSGNTIYF. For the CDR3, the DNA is TGTGCCAGCAGCTCCATAGGAGACTACTACTCTGGAAACACCATATATTTT.

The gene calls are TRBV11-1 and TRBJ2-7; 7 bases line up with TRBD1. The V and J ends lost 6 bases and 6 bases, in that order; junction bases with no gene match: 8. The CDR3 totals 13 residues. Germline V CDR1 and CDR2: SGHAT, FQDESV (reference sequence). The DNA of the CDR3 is TGTGCCAGCAGTTTACAGGGGAGTACCGAGCAGTACTTC. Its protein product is CASSLQGSTEQYF.

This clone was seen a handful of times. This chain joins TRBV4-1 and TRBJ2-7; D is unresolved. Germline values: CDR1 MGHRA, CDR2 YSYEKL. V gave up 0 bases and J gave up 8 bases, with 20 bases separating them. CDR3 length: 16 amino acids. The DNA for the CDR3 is TGCGCCAGCAGCCAAGATTTAGGACGGGTGGCTATGAAGCAGTACTTC. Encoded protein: CASSQDLGRVAMKQYF.

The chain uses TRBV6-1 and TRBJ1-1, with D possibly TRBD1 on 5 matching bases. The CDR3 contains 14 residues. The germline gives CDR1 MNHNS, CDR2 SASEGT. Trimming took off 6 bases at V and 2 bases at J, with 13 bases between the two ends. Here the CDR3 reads CASRSREGNTEAFF. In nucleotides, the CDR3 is TGTGCCAGCAGATCCAGGGAGGGTAACACTGAAGCTTTCTTT.

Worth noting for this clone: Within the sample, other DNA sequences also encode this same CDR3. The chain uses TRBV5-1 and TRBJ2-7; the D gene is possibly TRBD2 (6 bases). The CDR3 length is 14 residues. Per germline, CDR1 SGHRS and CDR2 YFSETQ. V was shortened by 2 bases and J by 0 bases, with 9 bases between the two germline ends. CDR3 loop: CASSFTGSSYEQYF. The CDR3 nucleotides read TGCGCCAGCAGCTTCACCGGGAGCTCCTACGAGCAGTACTTC.

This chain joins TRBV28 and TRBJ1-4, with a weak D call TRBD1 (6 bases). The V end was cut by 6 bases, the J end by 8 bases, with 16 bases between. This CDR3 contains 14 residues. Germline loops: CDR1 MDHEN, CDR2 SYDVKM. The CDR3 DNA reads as TGTGCCAGCAGAACACAGGGCCAGGGGGAAAAACTGTTTTTT. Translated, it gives CASRTQGQGEKLFF. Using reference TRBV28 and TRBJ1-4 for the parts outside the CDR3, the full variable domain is DVKVTQSSRYLVKRTGEKVFLECVQDMDHENMFWYRQDPGLGLRLIYFSYDVKMKEKGDIPEGYSVSREKKERFSLILESASTNQTSMYLCASRTQGQGEKLFFGSGTQLSVL.

CDR3 sequence: CASSRNLAGVDTQYF. The CDR3 DNA follows: TGCGCCAGCAGCCGAAATCTAGCGGGAGTGGATACGCAGTATTTT. The V gene is TRBV5-1, the J gene TRBJ2-3; the match to TRBD2 covers 10 bases. In germline, CDR1 is SGHRS, CDR2 YFSETQ. The CDR3 has 15 residues. Trimming took 4 bases from V and 6 from J; bases not matched to a gene: 8.

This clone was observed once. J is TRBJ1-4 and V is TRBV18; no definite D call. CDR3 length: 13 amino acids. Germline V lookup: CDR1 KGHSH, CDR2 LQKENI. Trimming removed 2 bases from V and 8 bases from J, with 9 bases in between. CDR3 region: CASSPSIGEKLFF. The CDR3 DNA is TGTGCCAGCTCACCATCGATCGGGGAAAAACTGTTTTTT.

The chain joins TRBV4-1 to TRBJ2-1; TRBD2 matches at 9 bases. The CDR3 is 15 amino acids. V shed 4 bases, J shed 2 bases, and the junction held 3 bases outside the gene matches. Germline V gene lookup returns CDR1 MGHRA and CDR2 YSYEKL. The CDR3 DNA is TGCGCCAGCAGCCGGCCTAGCGGGACCTACAATGAGCAGTTCTTC. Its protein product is CASSRPSGTYNEQFF.

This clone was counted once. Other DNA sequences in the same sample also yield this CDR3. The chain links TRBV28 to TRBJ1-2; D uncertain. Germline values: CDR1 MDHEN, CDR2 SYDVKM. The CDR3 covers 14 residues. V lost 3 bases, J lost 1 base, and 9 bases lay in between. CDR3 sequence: CASSLLGGNYGYTF. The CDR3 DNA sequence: TGTGCCAGCAGTTTGTTGGGAGGTAACTATGGCTACACCTTC.